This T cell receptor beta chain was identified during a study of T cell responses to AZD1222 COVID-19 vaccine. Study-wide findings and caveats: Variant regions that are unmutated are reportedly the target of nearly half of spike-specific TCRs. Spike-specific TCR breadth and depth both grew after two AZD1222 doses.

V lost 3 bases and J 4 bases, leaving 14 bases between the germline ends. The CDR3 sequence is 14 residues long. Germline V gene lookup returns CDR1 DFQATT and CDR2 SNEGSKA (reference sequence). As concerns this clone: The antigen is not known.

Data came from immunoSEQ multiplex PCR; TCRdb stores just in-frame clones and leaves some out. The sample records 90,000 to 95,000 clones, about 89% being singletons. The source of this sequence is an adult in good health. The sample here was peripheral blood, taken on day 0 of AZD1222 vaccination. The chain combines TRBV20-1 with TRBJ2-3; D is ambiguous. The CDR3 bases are TGCAGTGCTAGTGCTAGGGTCGGAGCAGATACGCAGTATTTT. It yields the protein CSASARVGADTQYF.